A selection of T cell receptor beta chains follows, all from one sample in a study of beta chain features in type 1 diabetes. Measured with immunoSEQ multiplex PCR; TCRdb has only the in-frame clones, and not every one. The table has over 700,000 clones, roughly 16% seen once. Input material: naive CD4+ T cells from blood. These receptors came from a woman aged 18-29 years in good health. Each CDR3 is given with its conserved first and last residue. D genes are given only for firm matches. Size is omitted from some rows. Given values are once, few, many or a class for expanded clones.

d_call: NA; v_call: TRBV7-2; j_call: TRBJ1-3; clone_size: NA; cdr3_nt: TGTGCCAGCAGCTTAGGGGGGGCCGCCGGAAACACCATATATTTT; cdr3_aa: CASSLGGAAGNTIYF
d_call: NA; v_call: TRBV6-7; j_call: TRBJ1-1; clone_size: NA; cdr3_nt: TGTGCCAGCCGCAGCCCATGTGGGGGTAGGAACACTGAAGCTTTCTTT; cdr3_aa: CASRSPCGGRNTEAFF
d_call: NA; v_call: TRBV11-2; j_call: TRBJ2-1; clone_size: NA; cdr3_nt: TGTGCCAGCAGCCCCACCGTTGGTTACAATGAGCAGTTCTTC; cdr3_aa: CASSPTVGYNEQFF
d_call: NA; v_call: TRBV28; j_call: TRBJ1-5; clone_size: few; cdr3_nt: TGTGCCAGCACCCGGTGGGGGAACTATCAGCCCCAGCATTTT; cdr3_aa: CASTRWGNYQPQHF
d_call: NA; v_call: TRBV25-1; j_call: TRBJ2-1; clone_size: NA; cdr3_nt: TGTGCCAGCAGAGGAAACTCCTACAATGAGCAGTTCTTC; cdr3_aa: CASRGNSYNEQFF
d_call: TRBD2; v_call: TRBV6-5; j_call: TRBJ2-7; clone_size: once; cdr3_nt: TGTGCCAGCACTGGGACTAGCGGGAGAACTGAGCAGTACTTC; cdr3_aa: CASTGTSGRTEQYF
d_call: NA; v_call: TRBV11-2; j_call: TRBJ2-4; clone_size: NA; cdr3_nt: TGTGCCAGCAGCTTGCGAGGGTCCACGTACTTC; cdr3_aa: CASSLRGSTYF
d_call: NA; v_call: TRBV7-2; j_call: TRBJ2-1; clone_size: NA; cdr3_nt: TGTGCCAGCAGCTCACCCGGGAGTCCCCACAATGAGCAGTTCTTC; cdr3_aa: CASSSPGSPHNEQFF
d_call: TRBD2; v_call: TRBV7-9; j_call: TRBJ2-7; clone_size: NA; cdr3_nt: TGTGCCAGCAGCTTCACTAGCGGGCCATTCCTGTTGGGGCGCTACGAGCAGTACTTC; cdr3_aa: CASSFTSGPFLLGRYEQYF
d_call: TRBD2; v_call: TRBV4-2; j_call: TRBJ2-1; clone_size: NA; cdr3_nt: TGTGCCAGCAGCCGGACCGGGACTAGCGGCAACAATGAGCAGTTCTTC; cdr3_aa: CASSRTGTSGNNEQFF
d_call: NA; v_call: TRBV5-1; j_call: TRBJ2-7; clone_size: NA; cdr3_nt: TGCGCCAGCAGCTTGCGACAGACCTACGAGCAGTACTTC; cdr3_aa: CASSLRQTYEQYF
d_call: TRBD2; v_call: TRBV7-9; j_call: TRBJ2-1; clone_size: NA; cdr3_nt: TGTGCCAGCAGTGACCAACAACGGGCGGGGGTCAATGAGCAGTTCTTC; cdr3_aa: CASSDQQRAGVNEQFF
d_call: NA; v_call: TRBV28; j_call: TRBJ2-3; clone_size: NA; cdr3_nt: TGTGCCAGCAGTTTTTTCAGGGAGCCGGATACGCAGTATTTT; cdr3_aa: CASSFFREPDTQYF
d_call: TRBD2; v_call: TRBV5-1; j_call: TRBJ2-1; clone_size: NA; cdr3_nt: TGCGCCAGCAGTGGGTCCGGGAGGTTGGGTGAGCAGTTCTTC; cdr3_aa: CASSGSGRLGEQFF
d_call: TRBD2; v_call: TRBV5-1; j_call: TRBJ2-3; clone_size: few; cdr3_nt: TGCGCCAGCAGCTTTGGCGGGAGGTTCACAGATACGCAGTATTTT; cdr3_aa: CASSFGGRFTDTQYF
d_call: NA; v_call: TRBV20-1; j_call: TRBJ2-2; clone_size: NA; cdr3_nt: TGCAGTGCTAGAGGGATCGGGGAGCTGTTTTTT; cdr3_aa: CSARGIGELFF
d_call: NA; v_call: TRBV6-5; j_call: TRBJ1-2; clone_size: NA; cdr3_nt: TGTGCCAGCAGTGAAGGAGCCAATGGGGGCTACACCTTC; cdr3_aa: CASSEGANGGYTF